This T cell receptor beta chain appears in the sequencing data of a study of T cells in Graves' hyperthyroidism and ophthalmopathy (dated by TCRdb to between 2019 and 2020). Some background on the complete study: A discovery cohort of 95 to 100 patients, fewer than 50 with Graves' ophthalmopathy and 55 to 60 with stable Graves' hyperthyroidism, was used to find distinguishing TCR V-J signatures. Once sampling was done, hyperthyroidism patients were given methimazole at a starting dose of 30 mg daily, whereas ophthalmopathy patients were given high-dose intravenous methylprednisolone. For training and testing, the 100 or so patients in the discovery cohort were randomly divided in a 7:3 ratio. Prospective prediction of ophthalmopathy was tested in an independent validation cohort consisting of about 20 hyperthyroidism patients and over 15 patients who later progressed to ophthalmopathy. Thyroid tissue and blood T-cell repertoires from six or seven Graves' hyperthyroidism patients were also compared in the study. According to the paper, TCR Vbeta CDR3 sequencing was carried out on 135 peripheral blood samples, which came from under 50 ophthalmopathy, about 75 hyperthyroidism and some 17 progressor patients.

The study at large found these results: In validation, the model predicted progression to ophthalmopathy a median of roughly 6.2 months before onset, with approximately 68% sensitivity and roughly 77% specificity. A 13 V-J signature model separated ophthalmopathy from stable hyperthyroidism, with roughly 88% sensitivity and 81.08% specificity in cross-validation and 80%/75% in testing. Sample size was not statistically predetermined, and investigators were not blinded to group allocation. Blood samples also contained most of the expanded thyroid clonotypes (frequency above 0.001), which suggests that blood repertoires may reflect thyroid immune responses.

TCR beta CDR3 regions were amplified from RNA transcripts. The TCR CDR3 was subjected to a first round of RT-PCR using the HTBI primer set and the Qiagen OneStep RT-PCR kit. Libraries were constructed in a second round of multiplex PCR, after which size selection and purification were carried out. The libraries were sequenced on an Illumina HiSeq2000 using paired-end 100 bp reads. The study's processing was this. SOAPnuke was used to process the raw data, with reads discarded if the reads contained adapters or uncalled bases, had a mean Phred below 15, or lacked an exact constant-primer or identifier match. COPE v1.2.5 was used to merge high-quality paired reads, and clonotypes were defined as unique nucleotide sequences. MiTCR v1.1 was used to align the clonotypes against IMGT TRBV, TRBD and TRBJ reference segments. Analysis was restricted to V-J combinations with a frequency above 0.0001, which covered 99.2% of repertoires. A TCS score was defined as the ratio of F50 (clonal expansion) to E x V (chaos), with BLOSUM62-based TCRdist applied between CDR3 peptides within each V-J. Welch's t-statistics and random forest reduced around 520 V-J features to about 12, which were used in a naive Bayes classifier (R e1071). The Morisita-Horn index was used to measure how similar the thyroid and blood repertoires were. TCRdb cleaned the public reads at Q25 with fastp, built clones with MiXCR and kept in-frame beta chains. CDR3 protein duplicates are merged, each entry listing the most common genes and DNA. The V and J calls follow TCRdb's processing rather than the paper's. The sample data list more than 500,000 distinct CDR3 sequences, and 46% of these were observed just once. Jointly, the top ten make up around 47% of the sample.

In regard to this clonotype: Its specific antigen is unknown. The record has no base qualities; no much larger clone is one base away.

The germline V gene (reference sequence) yields LNHDA for CDR1 and SQIVND for CDR2. A distance of 16 bases separates the germline ends of V and J, which lose 7 bases and 4 bases respectively. The CDR3, from cysteine to phenylalanine, totals 14 residues. The read is trimmed to its CDR3 DNA, 42 bases read in frame from base 1. Exclusion was applied to patients with uncontrolled infections, other autoimmune diseases, pregnancy or lactation. Diagnoses relied on clinical symptoms, serum thyroxine and TRAb, thyroid ultrasound and orbital computed tomography. Trizol reagent was used to extract total RNA, and RNA quality was then checked on an Agilent 2100 Bioanalyzer.

The chain is encoded by TRBV19 joined to TRBJ1-2; the D gene assignment is ambiguous. Sequencing was carried out using peripheral blood or thyroid tissue (not recorded which). This receptor was taken from an adult woman with Graves' disease, either hyperthyroidism or ophthalmopathy (not recorded which). The nucleotide sequence is given as TGTGCCAGTACCTCGGGTCCGAGAGGCTATGGCTACACCTTC. It encodes CASTSGPRGYGYTF.